This TCR beta chain was observed in a study of shared clonotypes between healthy human individuals (dated by TCRdb to 2020 to 2021). At the level of the whole study: Three men and a couple of women, aged 18 to 49 years, made up the cohort. For each donor, three plates each were used for CD4 naive and CD4 memory, two plates were used for CD8 naive, and one plate was used for CD8 memory. To estimate repertoire size and how much clonotype sharing occurs between individuals, the study deeply sequenced the blood TCR repertoires of about five healthy adults. To increase sequencing depth and limit assay-specific biases, TCR repertoire library preparation and sequencing were carried out by different laboratories using diverse techniques. Between about 0.8 and 9.5 billion PBMCs per donor were obtained by leukapheresis. General findings and caveats noted by the study authors: Compared with non-shared clonotypes, the clonotypes found in all four sorted-subset donors had higher generation probabilities. Across a handful of donors, around 5% of naive CD4, over 3% of naive CD8, 2.3% of memory CD4, and under 0.45% of memory CD8 clonotypes were shared. Incomplete sequencing was indicated by rarefaction of sorted-subset datasets, despite the large sequencing depth. Pairwise subsampling indicated that sequencing depth was expected to affect the degree of clonotype sharing among donors. Naive subsets generally had larger estimated clonotype richness than memory subsets. Sampling was restricted to blood, and TCR repertoires in tissue are likely to differ from TCR repertoires in blood. Because the study included a small number of donors, the genetic and exposure-history diversity represented was limited.

V lost 5 bases and J lost 3 bases, and the count of bases not matched to a germline gene is 7. The CDR3 spans 15 residues, from the cysteine through the phenylalanine. Only CDR3 DNA is held: 45 bases, read in frame from base 1. The germline V gene sets CDR1 to SGHRS and CDR2 to YFSETQ. Healthy HIV-negative adults with no recently reported acute infections or vaccinations were included as donors. Every donor was a Caucasian adult residing in Nashville, Tennessee, USA. CD4+ T cells were enriched by magnetic negative selection, after which naive cells were positively selected on CD45RA and the negative fraction was taken as the memory subset. Blood was collected by leukapheresis, and PBMCs were isolated by Ficoll-Histopaque density gradient centrifugation and then cryopreserved in liquid nitrogen vapor phase. Analytical flow cytometry was used to check the purity and quantity of every magnetically sorted T cell population. Genomic DNA was isolated from each sorted fraction and quantified by UV absorbance on a Nanodrop 2000c.

Using the deep immunoSEQ assay, multiplex PCR amplified TCR CDR3 regions from genomic DNA. Genomic DNA extracted from each cell subset was distributed evenly over all wells of several immunoSEQ 96-well plates, and each plate served as one replicate. For sorted subsets, approximately 0.2 ug of genomic DNA, equivalent to 30,000 or so T cell genomes, went into each replicate PCR. Purified libraries were measured with a Qubit 3.0 fluorometer, size-checked on a Bioanalyzer 2100, and measured again with the KAPA Library Quantification kit. Every immunoSEQ 96-well plate was sequenced on a dedicated single-read 150-cycle Illumina NextSeq 550 flow cell. Per the authors' processing: Because the immunoSEQ output included only junctional sequences and no quality scores, the filtering could not be the same as the filtering used for full-length reads. Sequences were annotated with PyIR, a Python wrapper for IgBLAST v1.9, using IMGT germline references to assign V/J genes and CDR3. Reads were filtered out if the reads had weak V/J assignments (E-value above 1e-6), no CDR3, stop codons, out-of-frame junctions, or ambiguous translated residues. V3J clonotypes were defined as sequences sharing the same inferred V gene, J gene, and CDR3 amino acid sequence. Percentage overlap between repertoires was computed as shared unique clonotypes divided by the size of the smaller repertoire. Repertoire richness was assessed with RTK rarefaction, the Chao1 estimator, and Recon v2.1 estimates of unobserved clonotypes. OLGA was used to compute generation probabilities for all TCRbeta clonotypes that the gDNA method yielded from four donors. TCRdb re-hosts the immuneACCESS table, in-frame sequences only. Its copies lack some clones; in the studies checked, an unresolved V gene accounts for under half of them, and the cause for the rest is not known. V and J calls and clone size are given by that table; D and trimming were obtained from the DNA. The sample contains around 1.6 million clones, 95% to 99% of them found a single time. The ten largest clones represent about 0.45% of the sample.

Details on this clone: Its antigen target is currently unknown. Nothing much larger sits one base from this clone, and base qualities are not available.

The rearranged segments are TRBV5-1 and TRBJ2-3; the central 9 bases match TRBD1. Input material: naive CD4+ T cells sorted from blood. Read against the paper, the sample's cell subset or site label means: CD45RA+ positively selected. This receptor was taken from a man aged 25 to 40 in good health. CDR3 region: CASRQTGGGTDTQYF. The bases read TGCGCCAGCAGACAAACAGGGGGCGGGACAGATACGCAGTATTTT. Supplemented by the reference TRBV5-1 and TRBJ2-3 proteins around the CDR3, the complete variable domain is KAGVTQTPRYLIKTRGQQVTLSCSPISGHRSVSWYQQTPGQGLQFLFEYFSETQRNKGNFPGRFSGRQFSNSRSEMNVSTLELGDSALYLCASRQTGGGTDTQYFGPGTRLTVL.